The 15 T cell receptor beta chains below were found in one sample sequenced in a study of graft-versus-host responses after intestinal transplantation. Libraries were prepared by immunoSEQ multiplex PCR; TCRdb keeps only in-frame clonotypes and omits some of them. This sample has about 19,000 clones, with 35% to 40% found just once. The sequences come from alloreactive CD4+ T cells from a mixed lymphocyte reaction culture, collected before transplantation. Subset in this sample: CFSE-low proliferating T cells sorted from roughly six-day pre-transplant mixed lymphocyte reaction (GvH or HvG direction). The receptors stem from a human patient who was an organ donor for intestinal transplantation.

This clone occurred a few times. CDR3 protein: CAWRRTGKYGYTF. The CDR3 DNA is TGTGCCTGGAGAAGAACAGGGAAGTATGGCTACACCTTC. The chain combines TRBV30 with TRBJ1-2; maybe TRBD1 (6 bases). This CDR3 has 13 residues. From germline, CDR1 is GTSNPN and CDR2 SVGIG (reference sequence). The V and J ends lost 3 bases and 5 bases respectively, with 13 bases between them.

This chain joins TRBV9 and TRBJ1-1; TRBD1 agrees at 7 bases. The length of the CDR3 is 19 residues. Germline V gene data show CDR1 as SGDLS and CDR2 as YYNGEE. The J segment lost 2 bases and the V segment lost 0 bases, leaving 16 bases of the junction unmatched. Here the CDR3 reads CASSVEEQLFGTANTEAFF. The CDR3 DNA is TGTGCCAGCAGCGTAGAGGAACAGTTATTCGGGACAGCTAACACTGAAGCTTTCTTT.

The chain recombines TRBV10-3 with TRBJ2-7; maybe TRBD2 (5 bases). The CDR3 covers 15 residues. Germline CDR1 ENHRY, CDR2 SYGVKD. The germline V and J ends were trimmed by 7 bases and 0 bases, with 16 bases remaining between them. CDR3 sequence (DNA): TGTGCCATCAATGCGGGCGGTAAAAACTCCTACGAGCAGTACTTC. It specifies CAINAGGKNSYEQYF.

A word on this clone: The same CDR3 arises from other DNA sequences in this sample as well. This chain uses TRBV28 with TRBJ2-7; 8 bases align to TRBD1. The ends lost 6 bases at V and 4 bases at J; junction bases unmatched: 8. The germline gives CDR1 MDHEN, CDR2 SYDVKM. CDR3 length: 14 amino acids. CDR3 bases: TGTGCCAGCAGGGAGGGACAGGCGACTTACGAGCAGTACTTC. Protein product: CASREGQATYEQYF.

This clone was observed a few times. In nucleotides, the CDR3 is TGTGCCAGCAGCCGCCAAGTCACTCCAGGGGAGCTGTTTTTT. Protein sequence: CASSRQVTPGELFF. The V and J genes are TRBV7-8 and TRBJ2-2, with D unresolved. From germline, CDR1 is SGHVS and CDR2 FQNEAQ. This CDR3 comprises 14 residues. Trimming took off 5 bases at V and 8 bases at J, with 15 bases between the two ends. The whole variable domain, remainder taken from reference TRBV7-8 and TRBJ2-2, is GAGVSQSPRYKVAKRGQDVALRCDPISGHVSLFWYQQALGQGPEFLTYFQNEAQLDKSGLPSDRFFAERPEGSVSTLKIQRTQQEDSAVYLCASSRQVTPGELFFGEGSRLTVL.

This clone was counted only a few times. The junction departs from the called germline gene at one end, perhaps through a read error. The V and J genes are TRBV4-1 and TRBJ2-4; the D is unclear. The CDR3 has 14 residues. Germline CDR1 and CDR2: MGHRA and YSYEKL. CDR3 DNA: TGTGCCAGCAGCCAAGCCATAGCCAAAAACATTCAGTACTTC. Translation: CASSQAIAKNIQYF.

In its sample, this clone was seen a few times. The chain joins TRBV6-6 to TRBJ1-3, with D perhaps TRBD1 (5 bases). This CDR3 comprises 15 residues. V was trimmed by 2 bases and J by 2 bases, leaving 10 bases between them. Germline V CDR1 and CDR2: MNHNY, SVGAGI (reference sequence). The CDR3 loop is CASSYGGQAGNTIYF. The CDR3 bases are TGTGCCAGCAGTTACGGGGGTCAGGCTGGAAACACCATATATTTT.

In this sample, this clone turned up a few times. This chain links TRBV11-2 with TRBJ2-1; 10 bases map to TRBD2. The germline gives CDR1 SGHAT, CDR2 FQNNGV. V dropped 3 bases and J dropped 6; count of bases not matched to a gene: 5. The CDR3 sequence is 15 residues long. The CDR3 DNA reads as TGTGCCAGCAGCTTTTTTGGACTAGCGGTCAATGAGCAGTTCTTC. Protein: CASSFFGLAVNEQFF.

The CDR3 DNA reads as TGTGCCAGCAGAAGGGACAGGCTCTCCTACGAGCAGTACTTC. Protein product: CASRRDRLSYEQYF. V and J are TRBV7-2 and TRBJ2-7; 8 nucleotides match TRBD1. Germline V CDR1 and CDR2: SGHTA, FQGNSA. With V trimmed by 6 bases and J by 0 bases, 4 bases remained unmatched. The CDR3 runs 14 residues.

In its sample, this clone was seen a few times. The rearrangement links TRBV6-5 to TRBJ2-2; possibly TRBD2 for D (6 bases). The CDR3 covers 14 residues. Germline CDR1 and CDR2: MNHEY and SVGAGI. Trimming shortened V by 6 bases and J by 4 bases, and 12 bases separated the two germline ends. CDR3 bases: TGTGCCAGCAGGGTCCCAGCGGGCACCGGGGAGCTGTTTTTT. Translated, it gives CASRVPAGTGELFF.

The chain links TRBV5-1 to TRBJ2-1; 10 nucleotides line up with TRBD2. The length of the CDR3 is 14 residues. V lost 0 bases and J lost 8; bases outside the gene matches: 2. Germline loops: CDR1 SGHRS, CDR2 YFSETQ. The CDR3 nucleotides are TGCGCCAGCAGCTTGGTACTAGCGGGACATGAGCAGTTCTTC. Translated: CASSLVLAGHEQFF.

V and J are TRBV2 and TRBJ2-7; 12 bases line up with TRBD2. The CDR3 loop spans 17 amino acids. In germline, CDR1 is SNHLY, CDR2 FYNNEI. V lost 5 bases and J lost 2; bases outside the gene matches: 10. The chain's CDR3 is CASSPRGLAGYPYEQYF. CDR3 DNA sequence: TGTGCCAGCAGTCCCCGGGGACTAGCGGGTTACCCCTACGAGCAGTACTTC. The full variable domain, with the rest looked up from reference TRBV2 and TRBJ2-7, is EPEVTQTPSHQVTQMGQEVILRCVPISNHLYFYWYRQILGQKVEFLVSFYNNEISEKSEIFDDQFSVERPDGSNFTLKIRSTKLEDSAMYFCASSPRGLAGYPYEQYFGPGTRLTVT.

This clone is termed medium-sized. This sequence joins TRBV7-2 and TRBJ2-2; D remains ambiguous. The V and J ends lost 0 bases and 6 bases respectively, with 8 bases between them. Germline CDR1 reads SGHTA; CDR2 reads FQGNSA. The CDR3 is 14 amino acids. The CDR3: CASSLALQAGELFF. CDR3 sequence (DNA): TGTGCCAGCAGCTTAGCGCTGCAAGCCGGGGAGCTGTTTTTT.

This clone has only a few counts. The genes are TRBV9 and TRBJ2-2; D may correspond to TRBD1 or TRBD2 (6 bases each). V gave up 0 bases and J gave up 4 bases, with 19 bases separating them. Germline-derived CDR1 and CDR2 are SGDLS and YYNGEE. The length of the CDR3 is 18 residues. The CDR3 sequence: CASSVGGLAAGVTGELFF. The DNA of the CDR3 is TGTGCCAGCAGCGTAGGGGGTTTAGCGGCAGGGGTCACCGGGGAGCTGTTTTTT. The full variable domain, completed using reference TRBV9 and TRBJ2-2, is DSGVTQTPKHLITATGQRVTLRCSPRSGDLSVYWYQQSLDQGLQFLIQYYNGEERAKGNILERFSAQQFPDLHSELNLSSLELGDSALYFCASSVGGLAAGVTGELFFGEGSRLTVL.

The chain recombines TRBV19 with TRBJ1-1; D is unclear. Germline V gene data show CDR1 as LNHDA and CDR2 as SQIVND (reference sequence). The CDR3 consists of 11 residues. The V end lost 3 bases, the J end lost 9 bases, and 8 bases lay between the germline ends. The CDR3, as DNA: TGTGCCAGTAGTATGGTCGGCCAAGCTTTCTTT. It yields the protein CASSMVGQAFF.